Listed below are T cell receptor beta chains from one sample, sequenced in a study of cytomegalovirus exposure and HLA in healthy donors. Produced via immunoSEQ multiplex PCR; TCRdb's table is partial and in-frame only. This sample carries about 160,000 clones, approximately 88% of them seen once, and the ten largest clones take under 2%. Sequenced: PBMCs. The origin of the receptors is a woman under 30 in good health and CMV-seronegative. The CDR3 runs from the conserved cysteine through the conserved F or W.

v_call,cdr3_aa
TRBV5-8,CASSRTVSSYEQYF
TRBV7-8,CASSLASGQGLRKAYGYTF
TRBV5-4,CASSSDRGLTDTQYF
TRBV6-1,CATSFSPGGTDTQYF
TRBV5-1,CASSLPDEKLFF
TRBV6-5,CASSPPPGTGETQYF
TRBV19,CASSTDRVNNSPLHF
TRBV19,CASSGSTGYSNQPQHF
TRBV6-4,CASSSAGSYNEQFF
TRBV7-8,CASSPIGTGGKIEQYF
TRBV10-1,CASRPAPGVGELFF
TRBV6-5,CASSLPPGIPNTEAFF
TRBV5-8,CASSWGGETQYF
TRBV15,CATLFSSSGANGLTF
TRBV7-6,CASTRGDRGSYEQYF
TRBV4-1,CASSQKRAGSTDTQYF
TRBV7-9,CASSSPDRGLSYEQYF
TRBV7-6,CASSPESSGVGQPQHF
TRBV2,CASSDPGLADGNTDTQYF
TRBV6-5,CASTNTAGIYGYTF
TRBV6-6,CASSDAVDTQYF
TRBV6-1,CASSEVVRGEEQYF
TRBV5-1,CASAFRVGEKLFF
TRBV10-3,CAISRGASNQPQHF
TRBV15,CATSRVPGQTNEKLFF
TRBV19,CASSIQTVGPAFF
TRBV30,CAWSLNRQSTIYF
TRBV18,CASSPPGREETQYF
TRBV29-1,CSVDRTSGGARSDTQYF
TRBV11-2,CASSLTGGAAKNIQYF
TRBV11-2,CASSLVQGPYEQYF
TRBV27,CASSDGGVWRGYTF
TRBV5-1,CASSLTGTGKSEQYF
TRBV19,CASSIRRGGAEGYTF
TRBV2,CASSRDRPATYEQYF
TRBV5-1,CASSLEERGGPYEQYF
TRBV30,CAWSGGPNTGELFF
TRBV5-4,CASSSGEVGSYTF
TRBV28,CASSRDEQYF
TRBV5-4,CASSAQGVYYEQYF
TRBV9,CASSVGQGGGYTF
TRBV28,CASRGLAGGVEQFF
TRBV7-2,CASARQGTGEKLFF
TRBV5-6,CASSFFWEGKTSNQPQHF
TRBV5-1,CASSLEATYEQYF
TRBV29-1,CSVGRGARYEQYF
TRBV5-1,CASQKYEQYF
TRBV9,CASRGGNTEAFF
TRBV5-1,CASSGLPGIEAFF
TRBV2,CASSYAGEATETQYF